This TCR beta chain was retrieved from a study of T cells in women clearing cervical HPV infection. Turning to this clone: The CDR3 is cut off 3 residues early in the read; its end comes from the germline J gene.

The repertoire was sequenced with immunoSEQ multiplex PCR; TCRdb's copy has only in-frame clones and lacks some. The sample has about 26,000 clones. The CDR3 totals 15 residues. CDR1 and CDR2 (germline): GTSNPN, SVGIG (reference sequence). The source is a woman aged 18-69 years with a cervical HPV16 infection that either progressed to CIN3+ or cleared (not recorded which). The V call is TRBV30, the J call TRBJ1-4; 8 positions match TRBD1. The source material was blood buffy coat. CDR3 sequence reads: CAWSDRTGNHSPLFF. CDR3 bases read: TGTGCCTGGAGCGATCGGACAGGGAACCATTCACCA.